This TCR beta chain comes out of a study of T cells after yellow fever vaccination. Per germline, CDR1 GTSNPN and CDR2 SVGIG (reference sequence). This CDR3 is 15 amino acids long. Unmatched junction bases numbered 7, after V lost 1 base and J lost 10 bases. This clonotype has just a few counts. The antigen remains undetermined. Study observations and caveats: Though it reached lower strength, the secondary response hit its peak faster, day 5 versus 15. Clones that expanded after primary vaccination mostly reappeared after the booster (just over 95% CD4, around 87% CD8). Some clonotypes were seen in both the CD4 and the CD8 compartments. These made up a small share and likely arose from convergent recombination.

The authors made TCR cDNA by 5'RACE template switching, adding a universal primer site and UMIs. MiXCR, applied by TCRdb to the 5' RACE reads, yields one record per CDR3 protein. Among roughly 340,000 distinct CDR3 sequences, about 4% were seen once, and the ten largest hold approximately 24%. The source of this sequence is a man aged 18 to 29 who received the YFV17D yellow fever vaccine. V usage is TRBV30 and J usage is TRBJ1-6; 10 nucleotides align to TRBD1. The sequencing here drew on PBMCs, taken 5 days after the yellow fever booster vaccination. For the CDR3, the DNA is TGTGCCTGGAGTGCCCCGGGACAGGGGAAGTCACCCCTCCACTTT. Amino acid sequence: CAWSAPGQGKSPLHF. Together with reference TRBV30 and TRBJ1-6, the CDR3 gives the full variable domain: SQTIHQWPATLVQPVGSPLSLECTVEGTSNPNLYWYRQAAGRGLQLLFYSVGIGQISSEVPQNLSASRPQDRQFILSSKKLLLSDSGFYLCAWSAPGQGKSPLHFGNGTRLTVT.